Below, 3 T cell receptor beta chains from the same sample are listed, as sequenced in a study of blood T cell repertoires in COVID-19. Sequenced by immunoSEQ multiplex PCR; TCRdb stores in-frame clones only, minus some. The table records some 180,000 clones, approximately 80% of them present only once. Sequenced input: peripheral blood. The receptor source for this set is a woman in her 40s with COVID-19, enrolled during active disease.

Written as DNA, the CDR3 is TGTGCCAGCAGTTTTCGGGGGACTGGAAACACCATATATTTT. This encodes CASSFRGTGNTIYF. The chain has TRBV28 and TRBJ1-3; tentative D call: TRBD1 (5 bases). CDR1 and CDR2 (germline): MDHEN, SYDVKM. V lost 3 bases to trimming and J lost 2 bases, with 8 bases between them. The CDR3 runs to 14 residues.

V and J are TRBV6-1 and TRBJ1-3; TRBD1 matches at 7 bases. The CDR3 covers 16 residues. Germline V gene data show CDR1 as MNHNS and CDR2 as SASEGT. V was clipped by 2 bases and J by 4 bases; unmatched bases: 8. Written as DNA, the CDR3 is TGTGCCAGCAGTGAATACAGGGGCTCGGGGGGAAACACCATATATTTT. It yields the protein CASSEYRGSGGNTIYF.

This chain links TRBV4-1 with TRBJ1-4; D is ambiguous. This CDR3 comprises 12 residues. V lost 1 base and J lost 7, with 4 bases in between. CDR1 is MGHRA and CDR2 is YSYEKL in the germline V gene. DNA for the CDR3: TGCGCCAGCAGCCAAGCCGGTGAAAAACTGTTTTTT. Encoded protein: CASSQAGEKLFF.